The 19 T cell receptor beta chains listed next were all sequenced from one sample in a study of CD8 T cells in ankylosing spondylitis. TCRdb passed the 5' RACE reads through MiXCR, listing each CDR3 protein once. The table lists fewer than 400,000 distinct CDR3 sequences, roughly 14% of them singletons. Input material: blood, either unsorted or a sorted T cell fraction (not recorded which). The source of these receptors is a male donor with ankylosing spondylitis or in good health (not recorded which).

V gene TRBV11-3 combines with J gene TRBJ2-7; TRBD2 matches 7 bases. The junction had 4 bases not matched to a gene; V was cut back by 2 bases and J by 0 bases. This CDR3 is built from 15 residues. CDR1 and CDR2 from the germline V gene are SGHNT and YENEEA. As DNA, the CDR3 is TGTGCCAGCAGCTTATCCAGCGGGACCTCCTACGAGCAGTACTTC. It yields the protein CASSLSSGTSYEQYF.

This clonotype has a count of ten or more. This chain joins TRBV4-1 and TRBJ1-2, with unresolved D. CDR1 is MGHRA and CDR2 is YSYEKL in the germline V gene. Trimming took 1 base from V and 7 from J, leaving 7 bases between them. The CDR3 covers 12 residues. CDR3 amino acids: CASSQGRAGYTF. CDR3 DNA: TGCGCCAGCAGCCAAGGACGGGCTGGCTACACCTTC.

The gene calls are TRBV20-1 and TRBJ2-5; 7 nucleotides match TRBD2. V was pared by 0 bases and J by 1 base, with 5 bases of the junction left unmatched. Germline CDR1 reads DFQATT; CDR2 reads SNEGSKA (reference sequence). This CDR3 comprises 15 residues. CDR3 in amino acids: CSAREGRAGQETQYF. The CDR3 nucleotides read TGCAGTGCTAGAGAGGGGAGGGCAGGCCAAGAGACCCAGTACTTC.

The chain recombines TRBV12-3 or TRBV12-4 with TRBJ2-3; possibly TRBD2 for D (6 bases). CDR3 length: 13 amino acids. V was shortened by 6 bases and J by 5 bases, with 12 bases between the two germline ends. This CDR3 reads CASSPGVGDTQYF. CDR3 DNA sequence: TGTGCCAGCAGCCCGGGAGTGGGAGATACGCAGTATTTT.

This clonotype was counted between two and nine times. V and J are TRBV7-8 and TRBJ1-1; maybe TRBD1 (5 bases). This CDR3 spans 13 amino acids. Germline V gives CDR1 SGHVS, CDR2 FQNEAQ. The V and J ends lost 5 bases and 11 bases respectively, with 18 bases between them. The CDR3 coding sequence is TGTGCCAGCAGCCGGGACCGACTCCTGCCGGCTTTCTTT. Its protein product is CASSRDRLLPAFF.

This clonotype was counted a few times. J is TRBJ2-7 and V is TRBV29-1; D is perhaps TRBD2 (6 bases). Germline V lookup: CDR1 SQVTM, CDR2 ANQGSEA. The V gene lost 5 bases and the J gene lost 7 bases, with 21 bases spanning the gap. The CDR3 extends over 14 amino acids. The CDR3 region has the DNA TGCAGCGTTCGAGACGGATTAGCGGCTTCAGAGCAGTACTTC. It codes for CSVRDGLAASEQYF.

The table lists this clonotype with a few counts. V is TRBV5-1 and J is TRBJ1-2; the D is unclear. Trimming took 5 bases from V and 2 from J, leaving 7 bases between them. The CDR3 is made up of 12 amino acids. Germline loops: CDR1 SGHRS, CDR2 YFSETQ. The CDR3 nucleotides read TGCGCCAGCAGATATGCAAACTATGGCTACACCTTC. The encoded protein is CASRYANYGYTF.

This clonotype was seen at least ten times. The CDR3 DNA is TGTGCCAGCAGCGTAGGGCTAGCGGGGGCGGATACGCAGTATTTT. Translated: CASSVGLAGADTQYF. The chain links TRBV9 to TRBJ2-3, with 10 positions matching TRBD2. V lost 0 bases, J lost 6 bases, and 4 bases stayed unmatched. In germline, CDR1 is SGDLS, CDR2 YYNGEE. The CDR3 covers 15 residues.

The chain combines TRBV20-1 with TRBJ2-1, with D possibly matching TRBD1 (5 bases). The germline V and J ends were trimmed by 1 base and 10 bases, with 14 bases remaining between them. CDR1 DFQATT and CDR2 SNEGSKA come from the germline V gene (reference sequence). The CDR3 has 13 residues. Here the CDR3 DNA reads TGCAGTGCTAGAGGGGGCCAGGGTTTGGAGCAGTTCTTC. Protein: CSARGGQGLEQFF.

This sequence joins TRBV3-1 and TRBJ2-2; D perhaps matches TRBD1 (5 bases). This CDR3 region has 16 residues. V was shortened by 1 base and J by 3 bases, with 12 bases between the two germline ends. Germline CDR1 reads LGHDT; CDR2 reads YNNKEL (reference sequence). The CDR3 reads CASSQARTHYTGELFF. The CDR3 DNA follows: TGTGCCAGCAGCCAAGCACGGACACATTACACCGGGGAGCTGTTTTTT.

The chain links TRBV5-1 to TRBJ1-1; no clear D gene. The length of the CDR3 is 15 residues. The germline V gene encodes CDR1 SGHRS and CDR2 YFSETQ. V was cut by 1 base and J by 1 base, with 11 bases left in between. CDR3 region: CASSLYRTENTEAFF. The CDR3 nucleotides are TGCGCCAGCAGCTTGTATCGGACTGAGAACACTGAAGCTTTCTTT.

This clonotype was observed many times. This chain uses TRBV12-3 or TRBV12-4 with TRBJ2-1, with a possible D match to TRBD2 (6 bases). V was shortened by 3 bases and J by 9 bases, with 18 bases between the two germline ends. The CDR3 loop spans 15 amino acids. Written as DNA, the CDR3 is TGTGCCAGCAGTTTGTCAAGAGGTAGCGGAGGTGAGCAGTTCTTC. Amino acid sequence: CASSLSRGSGGEQFF.

This clonotype was detected a few times. The genes are TRBV4-1 and TRBJ2-1; TRBD1 matches 7 bases. J was trimmed by 6 bases and V by 2 bases; bases with no gene match: 4. Per germline, CDR1 MGHRA and CDR2 YSYEKL. CDR3 length: 14 residues. The CDR3 DNA sequence: TGCGCCAGCAGCCAACCCGGACAGGCCAATGAGCAGTTCTTC. This codes for CASSQPGQANEQFF.

This clonotype was seen many times. The chain recombines TRBV5-1 with TRBJ1-4; D may be TRBD1 (6 bases). V was pared by 0 bases and J by 4 bases, with 13 bases between. Germline V gene data show CDR1 as SGHRS and CDR2 as YFSETQ. This CDR3 has 16 amino acids. The CDR3, as DNA: TGCGCCAGCAGCTTGGGTACGACAGGTCGTAATGAAAAACTGTTTTTT. Its translation: CASSLGTTGRNEKLFF.

This clonotype was recorded many times. The chain couples TRBV30 to TRBJ2-1, with TRBD1 as a possible D gene (6 bases). The germline gives CDR1 GTSNPN, CDR2 SVGIG (reference sequence). The CDR3 runs 13 residues. V was shortened by 8 bases and J by 3 bases, with 14 bases between the two germline ends. The CDR3 coding sequence is TGTGCCCATGGGGACACTTACTACAATGAGCAGTTCTTC. Amino acids: CAHGDTYYNEQFF. Full variable domain (outside the CDR3, taken from reference TRBV30 and TRBJ2-1): SQTIHQWPATLVQPVGSPLSLECTVEGTSNPNLYWYRQAAGRGLQLLFYSVGIGQISSEVPQNLSASRPQDRQFILSSKKLLLSDSGFYLCAHGDTYYNEQFFGPGTRLTVL.

The chain combines TRBV9 with TRBJ2-3; 12 nucleotides align to TRBD2. The V gene end was trimmed by 4 bases and the J gene end by 5 bases; junction bases not matched to a gene: 11. There are 17 residues in the CDR3. Germline V gene sequence: CDR1 SGDLS, CDR2 YYNGEE. In DNA, the CDR3 is TGTGCCAGCAGCCCCCAGACTAGCGGGGGAAAAGGAGATACGCAGTATTTT. Its translation is CASSPQTSGGKGDTQYF.

The CDR3 loop is CASSEARTSKITDTQYF. CDR3 nucleotide sequence: TGCGCCAGCAGTGAAGCTAGGACTAGCAAAATCACAGATACGCAGTATTTT. The rearrangement links TRBV10-2 to TRBJ2-3, with 8 bases lining up with TRBD2. This CDR3 region has 17 residues. V shed 3 bases and J 2 bases; nucleotides not matched to a gene: 10. Germline V CDR1 and CDR2: WSHSY, SAAADI.

J is TRBJ2-1 and V is TRBV10-1; the match to TRBD2 covers 10 bases. J lost 5 bases, V lost 4 bases, and 8 bases had no gene match. This CDR3 comprises 16 residues. CDR1 and CDR2 from the germline V gene are WNHNN and SYGVQD (reference sequence). The CDR3 DNA reads as TGCGCCAGCAGTGGTTTGCGAGCGGGGGGGGACAATGAGCAGTTCTTC. Translated: CASSGLRAGGDNEQFF.

This clonotype occurred many times. This chain connects TRBV5-1 to TRBJ1-1, with D perhaps TRBD1 (5 bases). From germline, CDR1 is SGHRS and CDR2 YFSETQ. This CDR3 region has 16 residues. V was cut by 0 bases and J by 0 bases, with 12 bases left in between. CDR3 loop: CASSLEARGMNTEAFF. CDR3 sequence (DNA): TGCGCCAGCAGCTTGGAGGCGAGGGGAATGAACACTGAAGCTTTCTTT.